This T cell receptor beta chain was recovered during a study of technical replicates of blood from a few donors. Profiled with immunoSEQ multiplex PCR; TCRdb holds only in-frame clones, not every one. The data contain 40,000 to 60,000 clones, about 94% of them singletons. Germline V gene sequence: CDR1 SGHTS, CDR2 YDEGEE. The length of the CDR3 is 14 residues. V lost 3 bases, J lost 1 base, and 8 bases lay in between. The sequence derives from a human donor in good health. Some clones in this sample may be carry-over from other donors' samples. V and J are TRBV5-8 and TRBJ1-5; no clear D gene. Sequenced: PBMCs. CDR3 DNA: TGTGCCAGCAGCTCCTTTATGAGCAATCAGCCCCAGCATTTT. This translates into CASSSFMSNQPQHF.